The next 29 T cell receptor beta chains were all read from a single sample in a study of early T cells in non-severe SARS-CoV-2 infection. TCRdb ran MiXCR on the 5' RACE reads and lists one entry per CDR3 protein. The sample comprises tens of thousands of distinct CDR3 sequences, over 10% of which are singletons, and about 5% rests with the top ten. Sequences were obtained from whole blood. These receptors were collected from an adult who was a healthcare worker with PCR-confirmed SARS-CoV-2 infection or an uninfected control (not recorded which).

This CDR3 is CASSFSGGNEAFF. DNA of the CDR3: TGTGCCAGCAGCTTTTCAGGGGGGAATGAAGCTTTCTTT. This chain uses TRBV7-9 with TRBJ1-1; 7 bases are a match to TRBD1. V lost 3 bases and J lost 7; bases outside the gene matches: 5. Germline CDR1 is SEHNR and CDR2 is FQNEAQ (reference sequence). The CDR3 loop spans 13 amino acids.

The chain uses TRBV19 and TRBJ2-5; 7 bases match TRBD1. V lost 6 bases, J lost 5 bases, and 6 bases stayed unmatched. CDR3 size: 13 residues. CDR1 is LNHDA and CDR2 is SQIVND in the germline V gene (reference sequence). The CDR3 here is CASSTQGQETQYF. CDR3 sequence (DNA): TGTGCCAGTAGCACACAGGGACAGGAGACCCAGTACTTC. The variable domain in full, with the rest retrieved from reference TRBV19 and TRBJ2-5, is DGGITQSPKYLFRKEGQNVTLSCEQNLNHDAMYWYRQDPGQGLRLIYYSQIVNDFQKGDIAEGYSVSREKKESFPLTVTSAQKNPTAFYLCASSTQGQETQYFGPGTRLLVL.

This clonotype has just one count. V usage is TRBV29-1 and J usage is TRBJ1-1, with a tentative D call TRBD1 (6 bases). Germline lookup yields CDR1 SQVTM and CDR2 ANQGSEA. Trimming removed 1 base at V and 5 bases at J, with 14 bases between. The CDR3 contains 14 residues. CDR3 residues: CSVEGRQVRTEAFF. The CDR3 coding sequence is TGCAGCGTTGAAGGTCGACAGGTTAGGACTGAAGCTTTCTTT.

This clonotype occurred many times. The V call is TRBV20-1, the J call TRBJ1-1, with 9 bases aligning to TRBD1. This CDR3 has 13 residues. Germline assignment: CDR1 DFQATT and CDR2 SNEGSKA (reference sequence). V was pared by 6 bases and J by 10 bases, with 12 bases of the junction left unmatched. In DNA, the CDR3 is TGCAGTGCACAATCACAGGGGGCTGGGTTAGCTTTCTTT. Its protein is CSAQSQGAGLAFF.

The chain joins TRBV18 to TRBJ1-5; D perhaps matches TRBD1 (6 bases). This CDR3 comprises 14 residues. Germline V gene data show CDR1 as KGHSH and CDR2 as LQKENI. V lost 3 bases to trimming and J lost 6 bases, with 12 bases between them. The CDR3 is CASSPKGGSQPQHF. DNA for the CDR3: TGTGCCAGCTCACCCAAAGGGGGATCTCAGCCCCAGCATTTT.

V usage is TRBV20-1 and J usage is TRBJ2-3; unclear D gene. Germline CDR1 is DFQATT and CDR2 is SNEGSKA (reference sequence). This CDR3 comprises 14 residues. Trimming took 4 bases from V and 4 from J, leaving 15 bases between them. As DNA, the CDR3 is TGCAGTGCTAAAGGACCCACCACTCCAGATACGCAGTATTTT. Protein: CSAKGPTTPDTQYF.

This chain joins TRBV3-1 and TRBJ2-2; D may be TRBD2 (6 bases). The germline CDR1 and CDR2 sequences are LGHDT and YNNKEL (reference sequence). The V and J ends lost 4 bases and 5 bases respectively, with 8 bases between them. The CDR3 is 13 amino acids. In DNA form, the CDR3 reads TGTGCCAGCAGCCGGAGGGAGACCGGGGAGCTGTTTTTT. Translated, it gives CASSRRETGELFF.

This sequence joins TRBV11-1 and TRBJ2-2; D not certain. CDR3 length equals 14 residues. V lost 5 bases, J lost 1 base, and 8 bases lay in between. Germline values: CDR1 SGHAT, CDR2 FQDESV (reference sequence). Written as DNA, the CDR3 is TGTGCCAGCAGCCTCCGTCGGAACACCGGGGAGCTGTTTTTT. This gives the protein CASSLRRNTGELFF.

The CDR3 DNA reads TGCGCCAGCAGTACCCTATTAAACACCGGGGAGCTGTTTTTT. Translation gives CASSTLLNTGELFF. This chain uses TRBV10-2 with TRBJ2-2; no clear D. The CDR3 runs to 14 residues. Germline V gene data show CDR1 as WSHSY and CDR2 as SAAADI. Trimming removed 5 bases at V and 2 bases at J, with 9 bases between.

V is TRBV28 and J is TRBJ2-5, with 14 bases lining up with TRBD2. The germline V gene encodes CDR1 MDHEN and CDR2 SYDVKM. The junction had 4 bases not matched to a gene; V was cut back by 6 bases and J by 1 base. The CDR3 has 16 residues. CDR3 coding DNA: TGTGCCAGCAGACTCGGACTAGCGGGAGGCCAAGAGACCCAGTACTTC. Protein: CASRLGLAGGQETQYF.

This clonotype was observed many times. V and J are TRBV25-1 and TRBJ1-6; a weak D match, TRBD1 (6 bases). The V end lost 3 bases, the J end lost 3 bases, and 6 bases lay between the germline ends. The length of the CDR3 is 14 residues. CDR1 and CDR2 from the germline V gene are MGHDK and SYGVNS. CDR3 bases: TGTGCCAGCAGTGAGGGACACTATAATTCACCCCTCCACTTT. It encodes CASSEGHYNSPLHF.

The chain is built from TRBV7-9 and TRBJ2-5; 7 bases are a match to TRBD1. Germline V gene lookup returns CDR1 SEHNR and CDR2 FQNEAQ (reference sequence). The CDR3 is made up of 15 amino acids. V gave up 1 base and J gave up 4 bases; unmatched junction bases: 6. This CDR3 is CASSLGGQPRETQYF. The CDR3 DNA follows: TGTGCCAGCAGCTTAGGGGGACAGCCCCGAGAGACCCAGTACTTC. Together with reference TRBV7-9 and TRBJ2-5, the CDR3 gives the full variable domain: DTGVSQNPRHKITKRGQNVTFRCDPISEHNRLYWYRQTLGQGPEFLTYFQNEAQLEKSRLLSDRFSAERPKGSFSTLEIQRTEQGDSAMYLCASSLGGQPRETQYFGPGTRLLVL.

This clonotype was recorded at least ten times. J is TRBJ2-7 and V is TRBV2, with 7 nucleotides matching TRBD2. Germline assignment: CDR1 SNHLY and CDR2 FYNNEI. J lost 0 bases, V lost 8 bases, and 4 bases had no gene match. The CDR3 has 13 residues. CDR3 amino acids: CASLRGSSYEQYF. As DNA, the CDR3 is TGTGCCAGCTTGCGGGGGAGCTCCTACGAGCAGTACTTC. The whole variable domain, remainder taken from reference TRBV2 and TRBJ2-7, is EPEVTQTPSHQVTQMGQEVILRCVPISNHLYFYWYRQILGQKVEFLVSFYNNEISEKSEIFDDQFSVERPDGSNFTLKIRSTKLEDSAMYFCASLRGSSYEQYFGPGTRLTVT.

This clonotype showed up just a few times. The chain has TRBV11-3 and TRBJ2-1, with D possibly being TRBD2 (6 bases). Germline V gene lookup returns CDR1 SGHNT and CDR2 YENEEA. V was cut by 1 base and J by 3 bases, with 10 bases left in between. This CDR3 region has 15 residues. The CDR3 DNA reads TGTGCCAGCAGCTTAGGGGTAGCGGACTACAATGAGCAGTTCTTC. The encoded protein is CASSLGVADYNEQFF.

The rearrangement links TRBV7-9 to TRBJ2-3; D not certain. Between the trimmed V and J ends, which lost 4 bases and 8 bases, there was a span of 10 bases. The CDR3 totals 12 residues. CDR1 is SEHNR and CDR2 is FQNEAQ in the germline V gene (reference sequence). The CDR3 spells CASSSLTGTQYF. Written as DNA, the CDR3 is TGTGCCAGCAGCTCCCTTACGGGTACGCAGTATTTT.

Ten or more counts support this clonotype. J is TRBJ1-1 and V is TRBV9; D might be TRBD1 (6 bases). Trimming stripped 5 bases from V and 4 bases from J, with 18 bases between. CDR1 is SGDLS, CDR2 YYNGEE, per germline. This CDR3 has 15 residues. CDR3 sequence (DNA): TGTGCCAGCAGTTATCTTCCCCCAGGGGCCACTGAAGCTTTCTTT. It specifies CASSYLPPGATEAFF. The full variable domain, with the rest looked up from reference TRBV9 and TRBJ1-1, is DSGVTQTPKHLITATGQRVTLRCSPRSGDLSVYWYQQSLDQGLQFLIQYYNGEERAKGNILERFSAQQFPDLHSELNLSSLELGDSALYFCASSYLPPGATEAFFGQGTRLTVV.

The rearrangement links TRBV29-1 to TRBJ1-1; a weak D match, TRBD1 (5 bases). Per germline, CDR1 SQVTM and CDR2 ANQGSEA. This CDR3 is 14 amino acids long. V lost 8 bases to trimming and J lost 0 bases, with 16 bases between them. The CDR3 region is CSFYGTEMNTEAFF. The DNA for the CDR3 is TGCAGCTTTTACGGGACGGAGATGAACACTGAAGCTTTCTTT.

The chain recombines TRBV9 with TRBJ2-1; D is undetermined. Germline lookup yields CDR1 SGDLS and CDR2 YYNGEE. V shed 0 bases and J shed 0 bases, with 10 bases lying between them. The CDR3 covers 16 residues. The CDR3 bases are TGTGCCAGCAGCGTAGGGAGCCTGAGCTCCTACAATGAGCAGTTCTTC. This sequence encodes CASSVGSLSSYNEQFF.

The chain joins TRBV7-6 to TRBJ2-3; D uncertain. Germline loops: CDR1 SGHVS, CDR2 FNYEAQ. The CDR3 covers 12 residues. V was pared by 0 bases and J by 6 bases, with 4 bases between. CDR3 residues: CASSLAFDTQYF. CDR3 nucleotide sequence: TGTGCCAGCAGCTTAGCGTTTGATACGCAGTATTTT.

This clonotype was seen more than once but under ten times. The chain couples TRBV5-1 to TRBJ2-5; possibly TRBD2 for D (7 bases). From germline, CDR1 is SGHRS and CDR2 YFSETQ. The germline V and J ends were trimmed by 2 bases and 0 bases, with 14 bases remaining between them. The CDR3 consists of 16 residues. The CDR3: CASSFGRGGNQETQYF. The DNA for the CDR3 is TGCGCCAGCAGCTTCGGCAGGGGAGGGAACCAAGAGACCCAGTACTTC.

CDR3 in amino acids: CASSRPGSYEQYF. The CDR3 DNA is TGTGCCAGCAGTAGACCGGGATCCTACGAGCAGTACTTC. V usage is TRBV28 and J usage is TRBJ2-7; D possibly corresponds to TRBD2 (5 bases). In germline, CDR1 is MDHEN, CDR2 SYDVKM. Between the trimmed V and J ends, which lost 5 bases and 1 base, there was a span of 9 bases. There are 13 residues in the CDR3.

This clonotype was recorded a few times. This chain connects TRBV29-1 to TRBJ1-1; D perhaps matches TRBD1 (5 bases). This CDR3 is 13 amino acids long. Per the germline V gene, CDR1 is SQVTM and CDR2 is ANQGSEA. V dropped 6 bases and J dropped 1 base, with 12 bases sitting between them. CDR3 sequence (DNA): TGCAGCGTGGTGACAGAATGGAACACTGAAGCTTTCTTT. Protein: CSVVTEWNTEAFF.

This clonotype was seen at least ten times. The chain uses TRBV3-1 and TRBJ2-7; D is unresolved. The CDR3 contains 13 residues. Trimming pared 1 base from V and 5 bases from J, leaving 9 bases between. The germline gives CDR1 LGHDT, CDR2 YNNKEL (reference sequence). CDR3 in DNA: TGTGCCAGCAGCCAAGTCGGCGCACACGAGCAGTACTTC. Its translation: CASSQVGAHEQYF.

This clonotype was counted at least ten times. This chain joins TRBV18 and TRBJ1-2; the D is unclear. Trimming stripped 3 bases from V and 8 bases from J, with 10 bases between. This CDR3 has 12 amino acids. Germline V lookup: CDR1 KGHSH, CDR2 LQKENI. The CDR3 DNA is TGTGCCAGCTCACCGACGGAACGGGGCTACACCTTC. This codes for CASSPTERGYTF. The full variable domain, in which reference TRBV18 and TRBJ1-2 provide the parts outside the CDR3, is NAGVMQNPRHLVRRRGQEARLRCSPMKGHSHVYWYRQLPEEGLKFMVYLQKENIIDESGMPKERFSAEFPKEGPSILRIQQVVRGDSAAYFCASSPTERGYTFGSGTRLTVV.

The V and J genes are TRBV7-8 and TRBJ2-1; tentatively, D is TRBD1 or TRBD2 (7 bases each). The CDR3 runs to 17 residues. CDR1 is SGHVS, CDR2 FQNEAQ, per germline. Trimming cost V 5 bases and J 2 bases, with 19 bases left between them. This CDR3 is CASSQGGSGATYNEQFF. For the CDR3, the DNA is TGTGCCAGCAGCCAGGGGGGGTCGGGAGCCACCTACAATGAGCAGTTCTTC.

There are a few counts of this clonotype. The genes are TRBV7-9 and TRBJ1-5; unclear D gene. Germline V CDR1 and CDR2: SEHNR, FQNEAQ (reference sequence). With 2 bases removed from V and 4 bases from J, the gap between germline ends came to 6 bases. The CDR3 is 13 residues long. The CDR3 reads CASSLTPNQPQHF. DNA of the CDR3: TGTGCCAGCAGCTTAACCCCTAATCAGCCCCAGCATTTT.

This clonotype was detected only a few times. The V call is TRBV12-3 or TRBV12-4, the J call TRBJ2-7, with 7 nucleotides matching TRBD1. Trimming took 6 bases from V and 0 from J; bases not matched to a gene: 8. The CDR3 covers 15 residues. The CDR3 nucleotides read TGTGCCAGCAGCCTGGGACAGCCGAGCTCCTACGAGCAGTACTTC. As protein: CASSLGQPSSYEQYF.

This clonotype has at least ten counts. The CDR3 loop reads CASSTGLVPYEQYF. In DNA form, the CDR3 reads TGTGCCAGCAGTACGGGACTAGTCCCCTACGAGCAGTACTTC. The rearrangement links TRBV28 to TRBJ2-7, with 8 bases fitting TRBD2. The CDR3 length is 14 residues. The germline V gene has CDR1 MDHEN and CDR2 SYDVKM. With 5 bases clipped from V and 2 bases from J, the junction kept 5 bases outside the gene matches.

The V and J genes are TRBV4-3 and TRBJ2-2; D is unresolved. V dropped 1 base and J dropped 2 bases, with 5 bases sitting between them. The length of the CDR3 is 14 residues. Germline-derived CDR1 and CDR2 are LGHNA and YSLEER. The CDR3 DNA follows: TGCGCCAGCAGCCAAGGCGAAAACACCGGGGAGCTGTTTTTT. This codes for CASSQGENTGELFF.